Listed below are T cell receptor beta chains from one sample, sequenced in a study of blood T cell repertoires in COVID-19. Repertoires were generated with immunoSEQ multiplex PCR, while TCRdb's copy carries only in-frame clones and drops some. There are approximately 170,000 clones in the sample; 80% occur only once, and around 5.9% lies in the top ten. The material sequenced was PBMCs or T cells enriched from blood (not recorded which). Every receptor here comes from a man aged 35 to 55 who had recovered from COVID-19. Both conserved end residues are part of each CDR3. Each record gives: clone size, J gene, V gene, D gene, CDR3 DNA, CDR3 protein. A D gene is named only where the DNA matches it firmly. Clone size appears in some rows only: once, few, many, or a class for an expanded clone.

clone_size: .; j_call: TRBJ1-3; v_call: TRBV10-3; d_call: .; cdr3_nt: TGTGCCATCAGTCAGGGGCCCGGAAACACCATATATTTT; cdr3_aa: CAISQGPGNTIYF
clone_size: .; j_call: TRBJ2-2; v_call: TRBV11-2; d_call: TRBD2; cdr3_nt: TGTGCCGGACGGTGGCGGGGGGCCCAAAGATCCGGGGAGCTGTTTTTT; cdr3_aa: CAGRWRGAQRSGELFF
clone_size: .; j_call: TRBJ1-1; v_call: TRBV5-6; d_call: .; cdr3_nt: TGTGCCAGCAGTAGGACGGACTCGAACACTGAAGCTTTCTTT; cdr3_aa: CASSRTDSNTEAFF
clone_size: .; j_call: TRBJ1-1; v_call: TRBV30; d_call: TRBD1; cdr3_nt: TGTGCCTGGAGTGATACAGGGGGATACACTGAAGCTTTCTTT; cdr3_aa: CAWSDTGGYTEAFF
clone_size: .; j_call: TRBJ2-7; v_call: TRBV5-4; d_call: .; cdr3_nt: TGTGCCAGCAGCGCGGGACAGAGCTCCTACGAGCAGTACTTC; cdr3_aa: CASSAGQSSYEQYF
clone_size: .; j_call: TRBJ2-3; v_call: TRBV5-4; d_call: TRBD2; cdr3_nt: TGTGCCAGCAGCTTGGATGCGGGGGGGCCCACAGATACGCAGTATTTT; cdr3_aa: CASSLDAGGPTDTQYF
clone_size: once; j_call: TRBJ2-7; v_call: TRBV30; d_call: TRBD1; cdr3_nt: TGTGCCTGGAGTCAGGACAGGGGTCACGAGCAGTACTTC; cdr3_aa: CAWSQDRGHEQYF
clone_size: .; j_call: TRBJ1-5; v_call: TRBV12-3/TRBV12-4; d_call: .; cdr3_nt: TGTGCCAGCAGCGGTAGCAATCAGCCCCAGCATTTT; cdr3_aa: CASSGSNQPQHF
clone_size: .; j_call: TRBJ2-3; v_call: TRBV5-1; d_call: TRBD1; cdr3_nt: TGCGCCAGCGGACGCACAGGGGCGATTAGCACAGATACGCAGTATTTT; cdr3_aa: CASGRTGAISTDTQYF
clone_size: few; j_call: TRBJ1-2; v_call: TRBV6-5; d_call: TRBD1; cdr3_nt: TGTGCCAGCTTCGACAGGGGGAACTATGGCTACACCTTC; cdr3_aa: CASFDRGNYGYTF
clone_size: .; j_call: TRBJ1-6; v_call: TRBV4-2; d_call: TRBD1; cdr3_nt: TGTGCCAGCAGCCTGAAGGGACAGGGAGGATCACCCCTCCACTTT; cdr3_aa: CASSLKGQGGSPLHF
clone_size: .; j_call: TRBJ1-2; v_call: TRBV18; d_call: .; cdr3_nt: TGTGCCAGCTCACCACCATTCCGCGGTAGTAACTATGGCTACACCTTC; cdr3_aa: CASSPPFRGSNYGYTF
clone_size: .; j_call: TRBJ2-1; v_call: TRBV15; d_call: TRBD1; cdr3_nt: TGTGCCACCAGCAGAGTAAAGGGGGCATCGAATGAGCAGTTCTTC; cdr3_aa: CATSRVKGASNEQFF
clone_size: .; j_call: TRBJ2-2; v_call: TRBV5-1; d_call: .; cdr3_nt: TGCGCCAGCAGCCTGGACAGACCGAACACCGGGGAGCTGTTTTTT; cdr3_aa: CASSLDRPNTGELFF
clone_size: .; j_call: TRBJ2-3; v_call: TRBV6-4; d_call: .; cdr3_nt: TGTGCCAGCAGTGACCAGGGGCGGAACACAGATACGCAGTATTTT; cdr3_aa: CASSDQGRNTDTQYF
clone_size: .; j_call: TRBJ1-3; v_call: TRBV5-8; d_call: .; cdr3_nt: TGTGCCAGCAACTCTCGGATCGAGGGATTCTCTGGAAACACCATATATTTT; cdr3_aa: CASNSRIEGFSGNTIYF
clone_size: .; j_call: TRBJ2-5; v_call: TRBV27; d_call: .; cdr3_nt: TGTGCCAGCAGTCCTTACGGGGATATGGGTGATCAAGAGACCCAGTACTTC; cdr3_aa: CASSPYGDMGDQETQYF
clone_size: .; j_call: TRBJ2-7; v_call: TRBV15; d_call: .; cdr3_nt: TGTGCCACCAGCAGAGCGGCTGCTAGCTCCTACGAGCAGTACTTC; cdr3_aa: CATSRAAASSYEQYF
clone_size: .; j_call: TRBJ1-2; v_call: TRBV11-2; d_call: TRBD1; cdr3_nt: TGTGCCAGCAGCCCCGGGACAGGGATAAGCTACACCTTC; cdr3_aa: CASSPGTGISYTF
clone_size: .; j_call: TRBJ2-3; v_call: TRBV14; d_call: .; cdr3_nt: TGTGCCAGCAGCCACGGGTTCCCAGATACGCAGTATTTT; cdr3_aa: CASSHGFPDTQYF
clone_size: few; j_call: TRBJ1-1; v_call: TRBV29-1; d_call: TRBD1; cdr3_nt: TGCAGCGCTCGACAGGGGGTGAGCACTGAAGCTTTCTTT; cdr3_aa: CSARQGVSTEAFF
clone_size: once; j_call: TRBJ1-1; v_call: TRBV5-1; d_call: TRBD1; cdr3_nt: TGCGCCAGCAGCGCAACAGGGGTGAACACTGAAGCTTTCTTT; cdr3_aa: CASSATGVNTEAFF